Sequencing of this TCR beta chain was carried out in a study of blood T cell repertoires in COVID-19 (dated by TCRdb to the early 2020s). Some background on the complete study: The collaborator samples originated in the United States, Italy and Spain and spanned the acute and convalescent phases of COVID-19. The prospective study material was composed of cDNA or gDNA derived from T cells, B-cell-depleted T cells, or PBMCs. The dataset comprised deeply sampled blood TCRbeta repertoires from subjects exposed to, actively infected with, or recovered from COVID-19. A freely available public database, intended as a resource for researchers studying the immune response to SARS-CoV-2, is where the repertoires were released. Samples came from the ongoing ImmuneRACE study (first 160 participants) plus 1,254 subjects from 6 global collaborators. Nearly every sample came with metadata listing a de-identified subject ID, COVID-19 status, age in years and sex. Where HLA class I and class II types were available, the types were taken from metadata supplied by the sample provider, not from assay-based typing.

TCRbeta CDR3 regions were amplified from genomic DNA using the immunoSEQ Assay, a bias-controlled multiplex PCR. Per the source publication's procedure: Within the assay, amplification of reference gene primers was used to estimate how many nucleated cells each sample contained. To quantify the absolute abundance of each unique TCRbeta CDR3 rearrangement, sequence reads were collapsed and filtered. For each sample, productive Simpson clonality was calculated as the square root of Simpson's diversity index across productive rearrangements. This is the immuneACCESS table as TCRdb keeps it, with only in-frame sequences that have V and J called. A part of the clones is gone; compared with another copy, unresolved V genes explain less than half, and the rest is unexplained. The V and J calls and clone size were taken over from that table, and D and trimming were inferred from the DNA. Here the sample has approximately 66,000 clones; approximately 91% occur a single time. Clones ranked in the top ten supply roughly a fifth of the sample.

Broad study findings and their caveats: Clinical and demographic metadata were provided uncurated, with the amount varying by source and participant.

The collaborating institutions used their own protocols to collect whole blood in K2EDTA tubes. For TCRbeta analysis, collaborator samples were shipped as frozen whole blood, as isolated PBMCs, or as DNA extracted from either sample type. Notes on this clone: This clone's antigen is unknown. The record has no base qualities; no much larger clone is one base away.

Via the germline V gene, CDR1 is SNHLY and CDR2 FYNNEI. A distance of 10 bases separates the germline ends of V and J, which lose 3 bases and 4 bases respectively. From cysteine to phenylalanine, the CDR3 is 13 amino acids long. The entry retains the CDR3 DNA only, 39 bases that are in frame from base 1. The receptor was isolated from a woman aged 50 to 65 with active or convalescent COVID-19. This sequence uses TRBV2 and TRBJ2-7, with TRBD2 as a weak D call on 6 bases. Material for sequencing was peripheral blood. Here the CDR3 is given as CASSDDSGYEQYF. The DNA sequence is TGTGCCAGCAGTGATGATAGCGGATACGAGCAGTACTTC.